The rows below give T cell receptor beta chains drawn from one sample of a study of circulating tumor DNA in untreated peripheral T-cell lymphoma. Data came from immunoSEQ multiplex PCR; TCRdb stores just in-frame clones and leaves some out. The sample contains more than 9,000 clones, roughly 80% of which appear only once. Material for sequencing was tumor tissue. The receptors derive from a human donor with peripheral T-cell lymphoma. CDR3s include the opening cysteine and the closing phenylalanine or tryptophan. D genes are given only for firm matches. Not all rows give a size; the values are once, few, many and, for expanded clones, a class.

j_call,d_call,v_call,clone_size,cdr3_nt,cdr3_aa
TRBJ1-1,NA,TRBV1,NA,TGCGCCAGCAGCTACGCGGGGGCGAGTACTGAAGCTTTCTTT,CASSYAGASTEAFF
TRBJ2-2,NA,TRBV2,NA,TGTGCCAGCAGGGTGTTTCCGGGCACCGGGGAGCTGTTTTTT,CASRVFPGTGELFF
TRBJ1-1,TRBD1,TRBV28,NA,TGTGCCAGCAGTTTTAGGGGGCCCACCACTGAAGCTTTCTTT,CASSFRGPTTEAFF
TRBJ2-1,TRBD2,TRBV11-3,NA,TGTGCCAGCAGCTCCCGTAGCGGGGGGCCCTACAATGAGCAGTTCTTC,CASSSRSGGPYNEQFF
TRBJ1-1,NA,TRBV18,NA,TGTGCCAGCTCAAAGGGGAGGAACACTGAAGCTTTCTTT,CASSKGRNTEAFF
TRBJ1-1,NA,TRBV29-1,once,TGCAGCGTACTTAACCGGACTTACACTGAAGCTTTCTTT,CSVLNRTYTEAFF
TRBJ1-1,TRBD1,TRBV6-8,medium-sized,TGTGCCAGCATCAAACAGGGGGTGACTGAAGCTTTCTTT,CASIKQGVTEAFF
TRBJ1-5,NA,TRBV6-8,NA,TGTGCCATCAGTAATGAAGGTTTGCAGCCCCAGCATTTT,CAISNEGLQPQHF
TRBJ1-5,TRBD1,TRBV6-8,NA,TGTGCCAGCAGTTCCGATTCAGGGGGATTGGGGCAGCCCCAGCATTTT,CASSSDSGGLGQPQHF
TRBJ2-1,NA,TRBV18,NA,TGTGCCAGCTCACCAGCAAACTACAATGAGCAGTTCTTC,CASSPANYNEQFF
TRBJ1-4,NA,TRBV19,NA,TGTGCCAGTAGTACCCCACAGGGTTGGCGAGAAAAACTGTTTTTT,CASSTPQGWREKLFF
TRBJ1-2,NA,TRBV19,few,TGTGCCAGTAGTATACCCGACTATGGCTACACCTTC,CASSIPDYGYTF
TRBJ1-4,NA,TRBV6-8,NA,TGTGCCATCACGAGGGGTCAAGGGGAAAAACTGTTTTTT,CAITRGQGEKLFF
TRBJ1-1,TRBD1,TRBV28,NA,TGTGCCAGCAGTAGCAGGGGGCCGGACACTGAAGCTTTCTTT,CASSSRGPDTEAFF
TRBJ2-1,TRBD2,TRBV7-6,NA,TGTGCCAGCAGCCCCAGTGGGGGGGTTGGGAAGTACAATGAGCAGTTCTTC,CASSPSGGVGKYNEQFF
TRBJ1-4,NA,TRBV28,NA,TGTGCCAGCCGCGGTGGCAGAGTTAATGAAAAACTGTTTTTT,CASRGGRVNEKLFF
TRBJ1-2,TRBD1,TRBV6-8,few,TGTGCCAGCAGAGCACAGGGACAGGCGGGTGGCTACACCTTC,CASRAQGQAGGYTF
TRBJ1-1,TRBD1,TRBV6-8,NA,TGTGCCAGCAGTTACCCGGGACAGGAAGCTTTCTTT,CASSYPGQEAFF
TRBJ1-1,NA,TRBV11-3,few,TGTGCCAGCAGCTTGGGCAGGGCGAACACTGAAGCTTTCTTT,CASSLGRANTEAFF
TRBJ2-4,NA,TRBV7-5,NA,TGTGCCAGCAGCCGCCGGGACAGGGAAAACATTCAGTACTTC,CASSRRDRENIQYF